One and the same sample provided the 7 T cell receptor beta chains below, sequenced in a study of T-cell reconstitution after alpha-beta-depleted transplantation in children. Unique molecular identifiers featured in how the TCRbeta library was prepared. TCRdb itself ran the PCR reads through MiXCR, one entry per CDR3 protein. This table has over 15,000 distinct CDR3 sequences, about 5% appearing once. The sample here was PBMCs, taken before TCRalphabeta/CD19-depleted stem cell transplant. The receptors come from a boy aged 5-17 years with acute lymphoblastic leukemia, due to receive a stem cell transplant.

This clonotype has a count of ten or more. V gene TRBV7-9 combines with J gene TRBJ1-2; D is unresolved. Germline V gene lookup returns CDR1 SEHNR and CDR2 FQNEAQ (reference sequence). The ends were cut back, 4 bases at V and 5 bases at J, with 20 bases in the middle. The CDR3 consists of 16 residues. Here the CDR3 reads CASSSYLVDNLYGYTF. The CDR3 DNA reads as TGTGCCAGCAGCTCGTATCTAGTCGACAATCTTTATGGCTACACCTTC.

This clonotype was picked up many times. CDR3 loop: CASSFLAGYNEQFF. CDR3 nucleotides: TGTGCCAGCAGCTTCCTAGCGGGGTACAATGAGCAGTTCTTC. The rearrangement links TRBV7-2 to TRBJ2-1, with 9 bases identical to TRBD2. The CDR3 spans 14 residues. Looked up from germline, CDR1 is SGHTA and CDR2 is FQGNSA. Germline trimming cut 3 bases from V and 4 bases from J; bases unmatched to any gene: 1.

The table lists this clonotype with many counts. V is TRBV5-4 and J is TRBJ2-1; D is possibly TRBD2 (5 bases). Germline CDR1 and CDR2: SGHNT and YYREEE (reference sequence). Trimming shortened V by 0 bases and J by 4 bases, and 11 bases separated the two germline ends. The CDR3 length is 15 residues. CDR3 in amino acids: CASSLEGTRYNEQFF. The CDR3 DNA reads as TGTGCCAGCAGCTTGGAGGGAACTAGGTACAATGAGCAGTTCTTC.

A few counts support this clonotype. The chain links TRBV4-2 to TRBJ2-1; the match to TRBD1 covers 10 bases. Looked up from germline, CDR1 is LGHNA and CDR2 is YNFKEQ. CDR3 length equals 17 residues. Trimming at V came to 3 bases and at J to 4 bases, leaving 9 bases not matched to a gene. The DNA of the CDR3 is TGTGCCAGCAGCCAGGGGGGGCGGACAGGGGGATACAATGAGCAGTTCTTC. This codes for CASSQGGRTGGYNEQFF.

In this sample, this clonotype is medium-sized (0.01 to 0.1%). This chain connects TRBV5-1 to TRBJ2-2; weak D call: TRBD2 (5 bases). CDR1 and CDR2 (germline): SGHRS, YFSETQ. Between the trimmed V and J ends, which lost 5 bases and 4 bases, there was a span of 12 bases. The CDR3 is 14 residues long. The CDR3 bases are TGCGCCAGCAGGGACTTTGGAGCCACCGGGGAGCTGTTTTTT. Protein sequence: CASRDFGATGELFF.

Ten or more counts support this clonotype. The genes are TRBV7-2 and TRBJ2-1; 10 bases are shared with TRBD2. The CDR3 has 12 amino acids. J was trimmed by 12 bases and V by 3 bases; bases with no gene match: 2. Germline loops: CDR1 SGHTA, CDR2 FQGNSA. The CDR3 nucleotides read TGTGCCAGCAGCTTTAGCGGGGGGCCGCAGTTCTTC. This encodes CASSFSGGPQFF.

This clonotype came up many times. This chain uses TRBV6-2 or TRBV6-3 with TRBJ2-7; D remains unclear. Germline CDR1 MNHEY, CDR2 SVGEGT. V was pared by 6 bases and J by 2 bases, with 5 bases between. CDR3 length: 11 amino acids. CDR3 sequence: CASSQAYEQYF. CDR3 sequence (DNA): TGTGCCAGCAGCCAAGCCTACGAGCAGTACTTC.